These 19 T cell receptor beta chains were all obtained from the same sample, sequenced in a study of T cell responses to AZD1222 COVID-19 vaccine. Sequencing used immunoSEQ multiplex PCR; TCRdb keeps in-frame clones, though not all of them. Here the sample spans about 130,000 clones, about 90% being singletons. Material: peripheral blood, obtained on day 0 of AZD1222 vaccination. Receptors were obtained from an adult in good health.

The chain has TRBV2 and TRBJ1-5; the D is unclear. V lost 6 bases to trimming and J lost 3 bases, with 6 bases between them. CDR3 length: 12 amino acids. Germline CDR1 is SNHLY and CDR2 is FYNNEI. The CDR3 loop is CASREFNQPQHF. The CDR3 nucleotides read TGTGCCAGCAGGGAATTCAATCAGCCCCAGCATTTT.

This chain joins TRBV19 and TRBJ2-2; a possible D gene is TRBD1 (6 bases). The germline V gene has CDR1 LNHDA and CDR2 SQIVND (reference sequence). The CDR3 sequence is 15 residues long. V lost 3 bases and J lost 5, with 13 bases in between. This CDR3 reads CASSIFGGWTGELFF. DNA of the CDR3: TGTGCCAGTAGTATCTTTGGGGGCTGGACCGGGGAGCTGTTTTTT.

The chain couples TRBV24-1 to TRBJ2-7, with D unclear. Trimming took off 0 bases at V and 0 bases at J, with 2 bases between the two ends. CDR3 length equals 13 residues. Germline V lookup: CDR1 KGHDR, CDR2 SFDVKD. The CDR3 region is CATSDLNSYEQYF. CDR3 bases: TGTGCCACCAGTGATTTGAACTCCTACGAGCAGTACTTC.

This clone was picked up a small number of times. The genes are TRBV9 and TRBJ2-7; D gene unclear. This CDR3 comprises 13 residues. Germline loops: CDR1 SGDLS, CDR2 YYNGEE. V dropped 1 base and J dropped 5 bases, with 10 bases sitting between them. CDR3 sequence reads: CASSVSNFDEQYF. Here the CDR3 DNA reads TGTGCCAGCAGCGTATCTAACTTCGACGAGCAGTACTTC.

This clone was counted once. The CDR3 sequence: CASSYQRGGSSSYNEQFF. The CDR3 DNA reads as TGTGCCAGCAGTTACCAACGGGGCGGGAGTAGCTCCTACAATGAGCAGTTCTTC. The J gene is TRBJ2-1, the V gene TRBV28; 7 bases are a match to TRBD2. V was clipped by 4 bases and J by 0 bases; unmatched bases: 12. The CDR3 covers 18 residues. Per germline, CDR1 MDHEN and CDR2 SYDVKM.

The chain uses TRBV18 and TRBJ2-2; 10 bases are a match to TRBD1. CDR3 length: 16 residues. Trimming removed 2 bases from V and 5 bases from J; junction bases left unmatched: 5. CDR1 is KGHSH and CDR2 is LQKENI in the germline V gene. Here the CDR3 DNA reads TGTGCCAGCTCACCAGTTCGGACAGGGGGGACCGGGGAGCTGTTTTTT. Amino acid sequence: CASSPVRTGGTGELFF.

The rearrangement joins TRBV5-6 to TRBJ1-2, with a tentative D call TRBD1 (6 bases). Germline V lookup: CDR1 SGHDT, CDR2 YYEEEE. The CDR3 is made up of 12 amino acids. With 0 bases removed from V and 8 bases from J, the gap between germline ends came to 8 bases. The CDR3 nucleotides read TGTGCCAGCAGCTTGGCAGGGGAAGGCTACACCTTC. This codes for CASSLAGEGYTF.

The chain recombines TRBV7-8 with TRBJ1-5; 7 nucleotides agree with TRBD1. CDR1 SGHVS and CDR2 FQNEAQ come from the germline V gene. The CDR3 has 14 amino acids. The ends lost 2 bases at V and 4 bases at J; junction bases unmatched: 2. The CDR3 bases are TGTGCCAGCAGCTTAATCAGGGGGAATCAGCCCCAGCATTTT. Translated: CASSLIRGNQPQHF.

The chain is built from TRBV10-1 and TRBJ1-6; weak D call: TRBD1 (5 bases). CDR1 and CDR2 (germline): WNHNN, SYGVQD (reference sequence). Trimming took 3 bases from V and 8 from J, leaving 8 bases between them. This CDR3 spans 13 amino acids. The chain's CDR3 is CASSDLQDSPLHF. CDR3 sequence (DNA): TGCGCCAGCAGTGATTTACAGGATTCACCCCTCCACTTT.

This chain joins TRBV7-6 and TRBJ2-7; D could derive from TRBD1 or TRBD2 (6 bases each). Trimming left V 7 bases short and J 5 bases short, with 12 bases between. CDR3 size: 12 residues. The V gene's germline CDR1 is SGHVS and CDR2 FNYEAQ. CDR3 region: CASTEGGHEQYF. CDR3 nucleotide sequence: TGTGCCAGCACCGAGGGGGGACACGAGCAGTACTTC.

The chain carries TRBV23-1 and TRBJ2-3, with D possibly TRBD2 on 6 matching bases. Being an ORF, TRBV23-1 has a function that is uncertain. V was cut by 7 bases and J by 2 bases, with 19 bases left in between. The CDR3 covers 16 residues. The chain's CDR3 is CASTLAPRPTTDTQYF. CDR3 DNA sequence: TGCGCCAGCACGCTAGCGCCCCGCCCAACCACAGATACGCAGTATTTT.

The genes are TRBV5-1 and TRBJ2-7, with TRBD2 matching 11 bases. This CDR3 region has 15 residues. CDR1 is SGHRS, CDR2 YFSETQ, per germline. After removal of 4 bases from V and 2 bases from J, the junction contained 5 bases not matched to a gene. CDR3 sequence reads: CASSDGTSGTYEQYF. CDR3 nucleotides: TGCGCCAGCAGCGACGGGACTAGCGGAACCTACGAGCAGTACTTC.

This clone was counted once. The CDR3 DNA reads as TGTGCCAGCAGCTCGGGGACTAGCGGTTCCTACAATGAGCAGTTCTTC. Its translation: CASSSGTSGSYNEQFF. V and J are TRBV7-9 and TRBJ2-1; 11 positions agree with TRBD2. The length of the CDR3 is 16 residues. The germline gives CDR1 SEHNR, CDR2 FQNEAQ (reference sequence). The V gene end was trimmed by 4 bases and the J gene end by 1 base; junction bases not matched to a gene: 3.

This chain links TRBV27 with TRBJ2-7; 10 bases agree with TRBD1. Germline trimming cut 4 bases from V and 0 bases from J; bases unmatched to any gene: 6. This CDR3 is built from 16 residues. CDR1 MNHEY and CDR2 SMNVEV come from the germline V gene (reference sequence). CDR3 residues: CASSSWTGGVSYEQYF. In DNA form, the CDR3 reads TGTGCCAGCAGTTCGTGGACAGGGGGGGTCTCCTACGAGCAGTACTTC.

The V call is TRBV30, the J call TRBJ1-2; D gene unclear. Germline V gene data show CDR1 as GTSNPN and CDR2 as SVGIG (reference sequence). The CDR3 covers 14 residues. Trimming cost V 3 bases and J 2 bases, with 13 bases left between them. CDR3 nucleotide sequence: TGTGCCTGGAGGGACCTGGGCCGAAACTATGGCTACACCTTC. Its translation is CAWRDLGRNYGYTF.

This chain joins TRBV7-2 and TRBJ1-2, with TRBD1 as a possible D gene (5 bases). The CDR3 runs 16 residues. Germline values: CDR1 SGHTA, CDR2 FQGNSA. V lost 0 bases, J lost 8 bases, and 19 bases lay in between. The CDR3: CASSLALGGQYGGYTF. The CDR3 region has the DNA TGTGCCAGCAGCTTAGCTCTGGGAGGACAATATGGCGGCTACACCTTC.

V is TRBV7-2 and J is TRBJ2-2; 7 nucleotides line up with TRBD2. Germline trimming cut 1 base from V and 6 bases from J; bases unmatched to any gene: 5. Looked up from germline, CDR1 is SGHTA and CDR2 is FQGNSA. CDR3 length equals 15 residues. The chain's CDR3 is CASSLEGRGAGELFF. The CDR3 DNA reads TGTGCCAGCAGCTTAGAGGGGAGGGGTGCCGGGGAGCTGTTTTTT.

V usage is TRBV3-1 (or the pseudogene TRBV3-2) and J usage is TRBJ2-3, with D possibly matching TRBD1 (6 bases). Germline CDR1 LGHDT, CDR2 YNNKEL (reference sequence). The V gene lost 2 bases and the J gene lost 5 bases, with 8 bases spanning the gap. The CDR3 covers 13 residues. The CDR3, as DNA: TGTGCCAGCAGCCAATTACAGGGAGATACGCAGTATTTT. Protein: CASSQLQGDTQYF.

The rearrangement joins TRBV5-1 to TRBJ2-5, with TRBD1 matching 10 bases. Germline V gives CDR1 SGHRS, CDR2 YFSETQ. The CDR3 covers 14 residues. With V trimmed by 4 bases and J by 5 bases, 5 bases remained unmatched. CDR3 amino acids: CASSRQGAQETQYF. The CDR3 coding sequence is TGCGCCAGCAGCCGACAGGGGGCTCAGGAGACCCAGTACTTC. The full variable domain, its missing parts supplied by reference TRBV5-1 and TRBJ2-5, is KAGVTQTPRYLIKTRGQQVTLSCSPISGHRSVSWYQQTPGQGLQFLFEYFSETQRNKGNFPGRFSGRQFSNSRSEMNVSTLELGDSALYLCASSRQGAQETQYFGPGTRLLVL.